This TCR beta chain was recovered during a study of blood T cell repertoires in COVID-19. About the research overall: The study drew acute and convalescent COVID-19 samples from the United States, Italy and Spain. From T cells, B-cell-depleted T cells, or PBMCs came the material, which was cDNA or gDNA.

Those who participated ranged in age from roughly 18 to 90 years and resided in under 25 US areas. Cohort 3 donors counted as recovered after two negative PCRs, clearance, or resolved symptoms. Sequencing was performed with immunoSEQ multiplex PCR; in TCRdb, only in-frame clones are kept and a portion is missing. This table holds roughly 290,000 clones, roughly nine tenths found once. Sequences were obtained from PBMCs or T cells enriched from blood (not recorded which). The sequence was obtained from a woman between 35 and 50 years old who had recovered from COVID-19.

The CDR3 DNA reads TGTGCCAGTAGTAAACCACAGGGAAGACTCTACAATGAGCAGTTCTTC. Translating gives CASSKPQGRLYNEQFF. This sequence joins TRBV19 and TRBJ2-1; perhaps TRBD1 as D (6 bases). Germline lookup yields CDR1 LNHDA and CDR2 SQIVND (reference sequence). The V gene lost 4 bases and the J gene lost 3 bases, with 16 bases spanning the gap. CDR3 length: 16 amino acids.